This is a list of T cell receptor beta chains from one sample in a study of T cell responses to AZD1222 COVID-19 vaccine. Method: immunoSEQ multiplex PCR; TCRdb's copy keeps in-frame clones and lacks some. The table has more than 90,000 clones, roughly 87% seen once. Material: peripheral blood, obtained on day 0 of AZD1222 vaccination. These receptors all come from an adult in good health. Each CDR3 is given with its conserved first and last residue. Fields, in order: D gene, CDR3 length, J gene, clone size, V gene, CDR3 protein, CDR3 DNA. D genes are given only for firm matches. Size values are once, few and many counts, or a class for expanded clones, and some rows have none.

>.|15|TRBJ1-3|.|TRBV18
CASSPIAETTNTIYF
TGTGCCAGCTCACCAATCGCGGAGACTACGAACACCATATATTTT
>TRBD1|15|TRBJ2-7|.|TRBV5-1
CASSWGQGNFYEQYF
TGCGCCAGCAGCTGGGGACAGGGAAACTTCTACGAGCAGTACTTC
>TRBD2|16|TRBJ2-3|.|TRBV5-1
CASSARTSGRTDTQYF
TGCGCCAGCAGCGCCCGGACTAGCGGGCGCACAGATACGCAGTATTTT
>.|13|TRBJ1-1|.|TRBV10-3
CAISPQLNTEAFF
TGTGCCATCAGTCCTCAGCTGAACACTGAAGCTTTCTTT
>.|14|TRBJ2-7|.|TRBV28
CASLQFGPSYEQYF
TGTGCCAGCTTACAGTTCGGCCCTTCCTACGAGCAGTACTTC
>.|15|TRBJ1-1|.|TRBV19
CASSIAARINTEAFF
TGTGCCAGTAGTATAGCGGCTAGGATCAATACTGAAGCTTTCTTT
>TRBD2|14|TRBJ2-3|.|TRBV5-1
CASRTAGSTDTQYF
TGCGCCAGCAGGACAGCGGGAAGCACAGATACGCAGTATTTT
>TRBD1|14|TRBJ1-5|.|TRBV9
CASSPSGGGQPQHF
TGTGCCAGCAGCCCCTCAGGGGGCGGTCAGCCCCAGCATTTT
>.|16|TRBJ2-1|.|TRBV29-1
CSVEVTGRSNYNEQFF
TGCAGCGTTGAAGTCACTGGGCGGTCTAATTACAATGAGCAGTTCTTC
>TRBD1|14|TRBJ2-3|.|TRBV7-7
CASSSGQGTDTQYF
TGTGCCAGCAGCTCTGGACAGGGAACAGATACGCAGTATTTT
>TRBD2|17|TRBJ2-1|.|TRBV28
CASSGGLASSSYNEQFF
TGTGCCAGCAGTGGCGGACTAGCGTCCAGCTCCTACAATGAGCAGTTCTTC
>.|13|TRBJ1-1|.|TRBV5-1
CASSIQGETEAFF
TGCGCCAGCAGCATTCAGGGAGAAACTGAAGCTTTCTTT
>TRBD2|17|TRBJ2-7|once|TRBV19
CASKSTRTSGIGNEQYF
TGTGCCAGCAAATCCACGAGGACTAGCGGGATCGGCAACGAGCAGTACTTC
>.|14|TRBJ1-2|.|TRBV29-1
CSVEDSQGSYGYTF
TGCAGCGTTGAAGATTCTCAGGGGTCCTATGGCTACACCTTC
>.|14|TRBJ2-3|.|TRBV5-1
CASHYGTGTDTQYF
TGCGCCAGCCACTACGGGACTGGCACAGATACGCAGTATTTT
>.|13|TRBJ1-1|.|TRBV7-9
CASRRTENTEAFF
TGTGCCAGCAGGCGGACAGAGAACACTGAAGCTTTCTTT
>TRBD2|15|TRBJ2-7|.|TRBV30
CAWTPAGGRWYEQYF
TGTGCCTGGACCCCGGCGGGGGGGCGTTGGTACGAGCAGTACTTC
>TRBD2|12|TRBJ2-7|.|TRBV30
CAWTSGRSQQYF
TGTGCCTGGACTAGCGGGAGATCACAGCAGTACTTC
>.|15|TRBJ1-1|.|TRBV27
CASSLLGQMNTEAFF
TGTGCCAGCAGTTTATTAGGACAGATGAACACTGAAGCTTTCTTT
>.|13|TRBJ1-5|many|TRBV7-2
CASSPRGGQPQHF
TGTGCCAGCAGCCCTAGGGGGGGACAGCCCCAGCATTTT
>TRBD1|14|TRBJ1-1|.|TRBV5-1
CASSMGQGDTEAFF
TGCGCCAGCAGCATGGGACAGGGAGACACTGAAGCTTTCTTT
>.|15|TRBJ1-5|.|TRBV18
CASSPAQGAGQPQHF
TGTGCCAGCTCACCGGCTCAGGGAGCAGGGCAGCCCCAGCATTTT
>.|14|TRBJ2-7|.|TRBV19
CASSITGIGYEQYF
TGTGCCAGTAGTATAACTGGCATAGGCTACGAGCAGTACTTC
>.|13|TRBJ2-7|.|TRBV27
CASSFEDAYEQYF
TGTGCCAGCAGTTTCGAGGACGCATACGAGCAGTACTTC
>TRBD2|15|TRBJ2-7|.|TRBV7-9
CASSLAGRGSYEQYF
TGTGCCAGCAGCTTGGCGGGGAGGGGCTCCTACGAGCAGTACTTC
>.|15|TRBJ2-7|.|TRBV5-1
CASSLRLGEYGEQYF
TGCGCCAGCAGCCTAAGGCTGGGGGAATACGGCGAGCAGTACTTC
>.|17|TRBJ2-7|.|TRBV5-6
CASSLMYGPSSSYEQYF
TGTGCCAGCAGCTTGATGTACGGGCCTTCCAGCTCCTACGAGCAGTACTTC
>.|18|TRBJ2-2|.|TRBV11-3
CASSLDRFGGTSTGELFF
TGTGCCAGCAGCTTAGATCGATTTGGTGGGACATCAACCGGGGAGCTGTTTTTT
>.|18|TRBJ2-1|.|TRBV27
CASSWGASWAKGHNEQFF
TGTGCCAGCAGTTGGGGGGCTAGCTGGGCAAAGGGGCACAATGAGCAGTTCTTC
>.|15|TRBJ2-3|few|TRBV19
CASSRGGTRTDTQYF
TGTGCCAGTAGTCGCGGCGGGACCCGCACAGATACGCAGTATTTT
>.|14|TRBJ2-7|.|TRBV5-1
CASSLGQSSYEQYF
TGCGCCAGCAGCTTGGGGCAGTCCTCCTACGAGCAGTACTTC
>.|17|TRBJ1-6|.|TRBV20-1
CSAIDALGLSYNSPLHF
TGCAGTGCTATTGATGCTCTAGGCCTCTCCTATAATTCACCCCTCCACTTT
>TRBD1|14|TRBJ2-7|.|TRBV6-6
CASSTGGTNYEQYF
TGTGCCAGCAGTACAGGGGGCACTAACTACGAGCAGTACTTC
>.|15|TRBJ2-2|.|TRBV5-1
CASTPGPQNTGELFF
TGCGCCAGCACTCCGGGACCGCAGAACACCGGGGAGCTGTTTTTT
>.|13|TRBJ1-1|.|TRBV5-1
CASSLVPNTEAFF
TGCGCCAGCAGCTTGGTTCCGAACACTGAAGCTTTCTTT
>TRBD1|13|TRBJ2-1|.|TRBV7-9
CASSARDRHEQFF
TGTGCCAGCAGCGCCCGGGACAGACATGAGCAGTTCTTC
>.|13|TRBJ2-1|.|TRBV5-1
CASSLGLTNEQFF
TGCGCCAGCAGCTTGGGGCTGACCAATGAGCAGTTCTTC